This T cell receptor (beta chain) comes out of a study of blood T cell repertoires in COVID-19. For the study at large: T cells, B-cell-depleted T cells, or PBMCs provided the cDNA or gDNA that served as material.

Germline lookup yields CDR1 MNHEY and CDR2 SVGAGI. CDR3 size: 14 residues. V shed 5 bases and J 6 bases; nucleotides not matched to a gene: 4. Authors' methods: Amplification of reference gene primers provided the estimated nucleated cell counts. Using immunoSEQ multiplex PCR, the repertoire was profiled, and TCRdb retains in-frame clones only, with some absent. V, J and clone size derive from that table, while D and trimming were established from the DNA sequence. The table includes around 190,000 clones, 84% detected once. Input material: peripheral blood. The V gene is TRBV6-5, the J gene TRBJ1-5, with TRBD1 matching over 10 bases. The TCR comes from a human donor in a cohort sampled during active COVID-19. Written as DNA, the CDR3 is TGTGCCAGCAGTCAGACAGGGGGCAGTCAGCCCCAGCATTTT. This gives the protein CASSQTGGSQPQHF.